The present TCR beta chain was sequenced within a study of graft-versus-host responses after intestinal transplantation. The germline V gene has CDR1 SGHVS and CDR2 FQNEAQ. CDR3 length: 16 residues. V was clipped by 5 bases and J by 2 bases; unmatched bases: 7. Here immunoSEQ multiplex PCR was the method, and the copy in TCRdb shows in-frame clones only, minus some. The table records some 18,000 clones, more than 30% of them present only once. This clone has only a few counts. This chain connects TRBV7-8 to TRBJ2-5; TRBD2 agrees at 11 bases. The material sequenced was alloreactive CD4+ T cells from a mixed lymphocyte reaction culture, taken before intestinal transplant. Subset described: CFSE-low proliferating T cells sorted from approximately 6-day pre-transplant mixed lymphocyte reaction (GvH or HvG direction). The sequence came from a human patient who received an intestinal transplant. The CDR3 DNA is TGTGCCAGCAGCGGTAGCCTAGCGGGGGGTCAAGAGACCCAGTACTTC. Its protein product is CASSGSLAGGQETQYF.